The 30 T cell receptor beta chains below come from one sample, sequenced in a study of CXCR3-negative and CXCR3-positive naive CD8 T cells. Preparation of TRB cDNA libraries relied on 5' RACE carrying UMI labels. Reanalyzing the 5' RACE reads, TCRdb keeps one entry per CDR3 protein, without DNA. With tens of thousands of distinct CDR3 sequences in the sample, the ten largest clones hold approximately 1.1%. The specimen sequenced was naive CXCR3- CD8+ T cells from blood. Documented subset: CD45RO-CCR7+CD27+CD95- naive CD8+ T cells lacking CXCR3 (TNR3-). These receptors were taken from a human donor in good health. Some clones in this sample may be carry-over from other donors' samples.

The J gene is TRBJ2-6, the V gene TRBV28; lacking DNA, the TRBD1 call made by TCRdb goes unchecked. The CDR3 contains 18 residues. Germline CDR1 is MDHEN and CDR2 is SYDVKM. CDR3 protein: CASSLAWSGPSGANVLTF.

The rearrangement joins TRBV29-1 to TRBJ2-5; TCRdb lists TRBD2, though no DNA is available to test this call. The CDR3 runs 13 residues. Germline lookup yields CDR1 SQVTM and CDR2 ANQGSEA. CDR3 sequence reads: CSVEGGLAETQYF.

The chain combines TRBV10-1 with TRBJ1-1; TCRdb lists TRBD1, though no DNA is available to test this call. CDR3 length: 13 residues. The germline V gene has CDR1 WNHNN and CDR2 SYGVQD (reference sequence). CDR3 in amino acids: CASMGQESAEAFF.

The rearrangement uses TRBV6-5 and TRBJ1-5; TCRdb's assignment of TRBD1 cannot be checked, as there is no DNA. CDR3 length: 15 residues. The germline CDR1 and CDR2 sequences are MNHEY and SVGAGI. This chain's CDR3 is CASSQLDSPNQPQHF.

The genes are TRBV6-2 or TRBV6-3 and TRBJ2-2; absent DNA, TCRdb's TRBD1 call cannot be checked. From germline, CDR1 is MNHEY and CDR2 SVGEGT. This CDR3 region has 17 residues. This CDR3 is CASSYRDSLPNTGELFF.

The V gene is TRBV25-1, the J gene TRBJ2-2; the D call of TRBD1 rests on TCRdb alone, since no DNA is present to check it. Germline V gene sequence: CDR1 MGHDK, CDR2 SYGVNS. This CDR3 region has 16 residues. The CDR3 sequence: CASSGKGQVYPGELFF.

This sequence joins TRBV19 and TRBJ1-5. CDR1 and CDR2 (germline): LNHDA, SQIVND (reference sequence). The CDR3 length is 14 residues. The CDR3: CASSIYLGYQPQHF.

V and J are TRBV30 and TRBJ1-1; there is no DNA to check the TCRdb D call of TRBD1. Germline values: CDR1 GTSNPN, CDR2 SVGIG (reference sequence). This CDR3 is 12 amino acids long. This chain's CDR3 is CASSLTGLEAFF.

The V call is TRBV7-3, the J call TRBJ2-7; TCRdb indicates TRBD1, and absent DNA this call remains unverified. The V gene's germline CDR1 is SGHTA and CDR2 FQGTGA. This CDR3 region has 17 residues. CDR3 residues: CASSLLSPRDSSYEQYF.

V is TRBV10-2 and J is TRBJ2-7; with no DNA, the TCRdb D assignment of TRBD2 cannot be verified. CDR1 and CDR2 (germline): WSHSY, SAAADI. The CDR3 length is 15 residues. The CDR3 spells CASSRDPSQHYEQYF.

This chain joins TRBV29-1 and TRBJ2-2; TCRdb outputs TRBD1, but without DNA this stays unchecked. Germline lookup yields CDR1 SQVTM and CDR2 ANQGSEA. The CDR3 contains 13 residues. This chain's CDR3 is CSVEGAGTGELFF.

CDR3 in amino acids: CASSLTPGTAEGYTF. The V and J genes are TRBV6-6 and TRBJ1-2. Germline V CDR1 and CDR2: MNHNY, SVGAGI (reference sequence). The CDR3 has 15 residues.

The chain carries TRBV12-3 or TRBV12-4 and TRBJ1-1; TCRdb lists TRBD1, though no DNA is available to test this call. The CDR3 has 15 residues. The CDR3 sequence is CASTYPLGGWREAFF.

V is TRBV29-1 and J is TRBJ1-3. The CDR3 is made up of 11 amino acids. The germline gives CDR1 SQVTM, CDR2 ANQGSEA. The CDR3 region is CSGRSGNTIYF.

The rearrangement links TRBV5-1 to TRBJ2-1; there is no DNA to check the TCRdb D call of TRBD1. The CDR3 extends over 17 amino acids. Germline CDR1 is SGHRS and CDR2 is YFSETQ. CDR3: CASSSRQGGEWFNEQFF.

The chain carries TRBV10-3 and TRBJ2-5; lacking DNA, the TRBD1 call made by TCRdb goes unchecked. From germline, CDR1 is ENHRY and CDR2 SYGVKD. The length of the CDR3 is 14 residues. The CDR3: CAIGTGNLQETQYF.

J is TRBJ1-1 and V is TRBV7-3. Germline V gene lookup returns CDR1 SGHTA and CDR2 FQGTGA. The CDR3 runs 14 residues. The CDR3 region is CASSLGGGSAEAFF.

The chain links TRBV28 to TRBJ2-7; TCRdb picks TRBD1, but there is no DNA to check that call. The germline V gene has CDR1 MDHEN and CDR2 SYDVKM. The CDR3 consists of 16 residues. The CDR3 region is CASSRLAEGMGYEQYF.

The V call is TRBV20-1, the J call TRBJ2-1; TCRdb's assignment of TRBD1 cannot be checked, as there is no DNA. This CDR3 comprises 12 residues. Germline-derived CDR1 and CDR2 are DFQATT and SNEGSKA (reference sequence). CDR3 protein: CSARGGGTEQFF.

V gene TRBV6-5 combines with J gene TRBJ2-3; TCRdb outputs TRBD1, but without DNA this stays unchecked. This CDR3 contains 16 residues. Per the germline V gene, CDR1 is MNHEY and CDR2 is SVGAGI. The CDR3 reads CASSYAWEQGTDTQYF.

The CDR3 is CSVENRGTYEQYF. This rearrangement joins TRBV29-1 to TRBJ2-7; TCRdb lists TRBD1, though no DNA is available to test this call. CDR1 and CDR2 from the germline V gene are SQVTM and ANQGSEA. The CDR3 extends over 13 amino acids.

V and J are TRBV29-1 and TRBJ2-1. The CDR3 spans 11 residues. Germline CDR1 SQVTM, CDR2 ANQGSEA. CDR3 loop: CSVDIWDEQFF.

The chain recombines TRBV29-1 with TRBJ1-1; TCRdb designates TRBD1, a call that cannot be tested without DNA. Per germline, CDR1 SQVTM and CDR2 ANQGSEA. CDR3 size: 13 residues. CDR3 protein: CSVAGPGGTEAFF.

The V and J genes are TRBV20-1 and TRBJ2-1. CDR3 length equals 17 residues. Germline CDR1 and CDR2: DFQATT and SNEGSKA (reference sequence). The CDR3 here is CSARDPNRGNSYNEQFF.

The chain has TRBV27 and TRBJ2-1; the D call from TCRdb, TRBD2, cannot be confirmed without DNA. There are 16 residues in the CDR3. Germline CDR1 is MNHEY and CDR2 is SMNVEV (reference sequence). The CDR3 sequence: CASTQGSSGVYNEQFF.

This chain connects TRBV5-1 to TRBJ1-1. CDR1 and CDR2 (germline): SGHRS, YFSETQ. The CDR3 extends over 15 amino acids. CDR3 sequence: CASTRLGPLNTEAFF.

The gene calls are TRBV9 and TRBJ1-1; TCRdb gives TRBD1 as the D gene, but with no DNA this cannot be confirmed. Germline CDR1 SGDLS, CDR2 YYNGEE. This CDR3 is 15 amino acids long. CDR3 sequence reads: CASSVEETGYTEAFF.

The CDR3 loop is CASRPWDLQETQYF. The J gene is TRBJ2-5, the V gene TRBV5-1; the D call of TRBD1 rests on TCRdb alone, since no DNA is present to check it. Looked up from germline, CDR1 is SGHRS and CDR2 is YFSETQ. This CDR3 spans 14 amino acids.

The chain couples TRBV29-1 to TRBJ2-1. The CDR3 has 14 residues. Germline CDR1 SQVTM, CDR2 ANQGSEA. CDR3 in amino acids: CSVESGRAYNEQFF.

The rearrangement joins TRBV5-1 to TRBJ2-1; TCRdb gives TRBD2 as the D gene, but with no DNA this cannot be confirmed. The CDR3 is 17 residues long. Germline V lookup: CDR1 SGHRS, CDR2 YFSETQ. CDR3: CASSAGLAGGIGDEQFF.